This T cell receptor beta chain was captured in a study of cytomegalovirus exposure and HLA in healthy donors. Study context: The early release's HLA-typed donors yielded approximately 81 million unique TCRs.

Study-level points and caveats: The authors later linked a missense DCLRE1C variant to TCR beta V- and J-gene trimming.

It was with 60 Vbeta and 13 Jbeta primers that the PCR ran. Data came from immunoSEQ multiplex PCR; TCRdb stores just in-frame clones and leaves some out. This table has about 130,000 clones, over 65% appearing once. Germline V gene data show CDR1 as SGDLS and CDR2 as YYNGEE. Trimming cost V 0 bases and J 2 bases, with 9 bases left between them. This CDR3 contains 15 residues. In this sample, this clone turned up a few times. Its target is unknown. This chain joins TRBV9 and TRBJ2-1; TRBD1 might be the D (6 bases). The sequence derives from a man aged 18 to 35 in good health and CMV-seropositive. Input material: PBMCs. Here the CDR3 DNA reads TGTGCCAGCAGCGTAGAAGGGGGTACCTACAATGAGCAGTTCTTC. This codes for CASSVEGGTYNEQFF.